This T cell receptor beta chain was observed in a study of a mutant IDH1 vaccine in newly diagnosed glioma. A note on this clone: Its matching antigen is unknown.

Indicated time point: week 35, safety follow-up. Each dose delivered 300 ug of mutant IDH1 20-mer peptide subcutaneously with imiquimod. Study-wide results and limits: Immune responses arising from the vaccine appeared in approximately 93% of patients.

Between the trimmed V and J ends, which lost 6 bases and 2 bases, there was a span of 16 bases. The germline CDR1 and CDR2 sequences are LNHDA and SQIVND (reference sequence). There are 15 residues in the CDR3. Profiling relied on immunoSEQ multiplex PCR, and the TCRdb table lists in-frame clones only, not all of them. The sample holds 40,000 to 60,000 clones, 79% seen once. V is TRBV19 and J is TRBJ1-1; D unclear. Material: PBMCs, obtained from a glioma patient whose treatment included an IDH1 peptide vaccine. The TCR originated in a man aged 35 to 55 with glioma. DNA of the CDR3: TGTGCCAGTAGCCCGTTGTCGGCAGGTAACACTGAAGCTTTCTTT. Encoded protein: CASSPLSAGNTEAFF. Using reference TRBV19 and TRBJ1-1 for the parts outside the CDR3, the full variable domain is DGGITQSPKYLFRKEGQNVTLSCEQNLNHDAMYWYRQDPGQGLRLIYYSQIVNDFQKGDIAEGYSVSREKKESFPLTVTSAQKNPTAFYLCASSPLSAGNTEAFFGQGTRLTVV.